This T cell receptor (beta chain) originates from a study of cytomegalovirus exposure and HLA in healthy donors. The CDR3 length is 17 residues. The germline gives CDR1 LGHNA, CDR2 YSLEER. In the PCR, 60 Vbeta and 13 Jbeta primers were used. Assay used: immunoSEQ multiplex PCR; TCRdb lists only in-frame clones, some missing. The profile shows about 190,000 clones, about three quarters of them singletons. Overall study findings and caveats: Cytomegalovirus association was listed for 170 or so TCR beta chains. The authors judged a highly shared variant cluster likely a sequencing artifact.

Concerning this clone: The antigen is not known. The junction and the germline gene differ at one end; a read error may be behind it. This specimen includes other DNA sequences encoding the same CDR3.

The sequencing input was PBMCs. This receptor was taken from a middle-aged woman in good health and CMV-seronegative. The V gene is TRBV4-3, the J gene TRBJ1-1; 11 positions agree with TRBD1. The CDR3 DNA follows: TGCGCCAGTAGCCAAGTCGCGGACAGGGGGCGCGACACTGAAGCTTTCTTT. Protein sequence: CASSQVADRGRDTEAFF.